This is a list of T cell receptor beta chains from one sample in a study of T cell clonotyping in hematopoietic cell transplantation. Produced via immunoSEQ multiplex PCR; TCRdb's table is partial and in-frame only. Of around 27,000 clones in the sample, about 70% were seen once. The sample consisted of peripheral blood mononuclear cells, taken before stem cell transplant. Receptors originate from a man aged 50 to 59 with myelodysplastic syndrome. Some clones in this sample may be carry-over from other donors' samples. Both conserved end residues are part of each CDR3. The order of the fields is V gene, D gene, clone size, J gene, CDR3 DNA, CDR3 protein. The D gene is left open where the match is weak. Not every row has a clone size; where given, it reads once, few, many or a size class.

v_call: TRBV6-5
d_call: TRBD2
clone_size: .
j_call: TRBJ2-5
cdr3_nt: TGTGCCAGCAGTTACTCTGGGAGCGGGAGGTGGGAGACCCAGTACTTC
cdr3_aa: CASSYSGSGRWETQYF

v_call: TRBV30
d_call: TRBD2
clone_size: .
j_call: TRBJ2-3
cdr3_nt: TGTGCCTGGAGCTCTATACTAGCGGGAGTACGGACAGATACGCAGTATTTT
cdr3_aa: CAWSSILAGVRTDTQYF

v_call: TRBV7-2
d_call: TRBD1
clone_size: .
j_call: TRBJ1-5
cdr3_nt: TGTGCCAGCAGCCTTTGGACAGGGGATCAGCCCCAGCATTTT
cdr3_aa: CASSLWTGDQPQHF

v_call: TRBV28
d_call: .
clone_size: few
j_call: TRBJ1-6
cdr3_nt: TGTGCCAGCAGCCCTCATCGCTCCTATAATTCACCCCTCCACTTT
cdr3_aa: CASSPHRSYNSPLHF

v_call: TRBV7-2
d_call: .
clone_size: .
j_call: TRBJ1-2
cdr3_nt: TGTGCCAGCAGCTCCCCCAGAGGCTTTGTTTCTTACTATGGCTACACCTTC
cdr3_aa: CASSSPRGFVSYYGYTF

v_call: TRBV27
d_call: .
clone_size: .
j_call: TRBJ2-3
cdr3_nt: TGTGCCAGCAGTTATTCGGACCGGGGAGATACGCAGTATTTT
cdr3_aa: CASSYSDRGDTQYF

v_call: TRBV5-1
d_call: TRBD1
clone_size: .
j_call: TRBJ1-1
cdr3_nt: TGCGCCAGCAGCTTTGCTTCCGGGACAGGGGGCACTGAAGCTTTCTTT
cdr3_aa: CASSFASGTGGTEAFF

v_call: TRBV5-6
d_call: .
clone_size: .
j_call: TRBJ2-5
cdr3_nt: TGTGCCAGCAGCCCCAGGGGAGGTGAGACCCAGTACTTC
cdr3_aa: CASSPRGGETQYF

v_call: TRBV6-5
d_call: .
clone_size: .
j_call: TRBJ2-2
cdr3_nt: TGTGCCAGCAGTTACTACTGGTTAACCGGGGAGCTGTTTTTC
cdr3_aa: CASSYYWLTGELFF

v_call: TRBV6-5
d_call: .
clone_size: .
j_call: TRBJ1-3
cdr3_nt: TGTGCCAGCAAGGCAGGGGTGGACCGAAACACCATATATTTT
cdr3_aa: CASKAGVDRNTIYF

v_call: TRBV28
d_call: TRBD2
clone_size: once
j_call: TRBJ2-3
cdr3_nt: TGTGCCAGCAGCCCTAGCGGGGGGAGGCAAGATACGCAGTATTTT
cdr3_aa: CASSPSGGRQDTQYF

v_call: TRBV6-5
d_call: .
clone_size: .
j_call: TRBJ2-2
cdr3_nt: TGTGCCAGCAGGCCGAGCCTAGCGATCACCGGGGAGCTGTTTTTT
cdr3_aa: CASRPSLAITGELFF

v_call: TRBV30
d_call: .
clone_size: .
j_call: TRBJ2-4
cdr3_nt: TGTGCCTGGAGTGTATACACAGGGCCTGATCTAGCCAAAAACATTCAGTACTTC
cdr3_aa: CAWSVYTGPDLAKNIQYF

v_call: TRBV6-4
d_call: .
clone_size: medium-sized
j_call: TRBJ2-2
cdr3_nt: TGTGCCAGCAGTGACGGCGGGCCGAACACCGGGGAGCTGTTTTTT
cdr3_aa: CASSDGGPNTGELFF

v_call: TRBV6-5
d_call: .
clone_size: .
j_call: TRBJ1-2
cdr3_nt: TGTGCCAGCAGTTTACAGGCCTCCTATGGCTACACCTTC
cdr3_aa: CASSLQASYGYTF

v_call: TRBV28
d_call: .
clone_size: .
j_call: TRBJ1-2
cdr3_nt: TGTGCCAGCAGTTTAGTCTGGCAGGCGGGCTATGGCTACACCTTC
cdr3_aa: CASSLVWQAGYGYTF

v_call: TRBV7-2
d_call: TRBD2
clone_size: once
j_call: TRBJ2-7
cdr3_nt: TGTGCCAGCAGCGTTGGCGGGACTACTATAAGCTACGAGCAGTACTTC
cdr3_aa: CASSVGGTTISYEQYF

v_call: TRBV30
d_call: TRBD2
clone_size: .
j_call: TRBJ2-7
cdr3_nt: TGTGCCTGTCCGGGACTAGCGGGAGACGAGCAGTACTTC
cdr3_aa: CACPGLAGDEQYF

v_call: TRBV6-6
d_call: TRBD1
clone_size: .
j_call: TRBJ1-1
cdr3_nt: TGTGCCAGCAGTTACACCGGGACAGCGAACACTGAAGCTTTCTTT
cdr3_aa: CASSYTGTANTEAFF

v_call: TRBV6-5
d_call: .
clone_size: few
j_call: TRBJ1-2
cdr3_nt: TGTGCCAGCAGTTACGATGGGGGGAATCGTGGAGGCTACACCTTC
cdr3_aa: CASSYDGGNRGGYTF

v_call: TRBV5-1
d_call: TRBD1
clone_size: .
j_call: TRBJ2-7
cdr3_nt: TGCGCCAGCAGCTTGGCCAAGGGACAGGTCTGGCACGAGCAGTACTTC
cdr3_aa: CASSLAKGQVWHEQYF

v_call: TRBV5-6
d_call: .
clone_size: medium-sized
j_call: TRBJ1-1
cdr3_nt: TGTGCCAGCAGCTTGGGGGAGACCTATGGTGAAGCTTTCTTT
cdr3_aa: CASSLGETYGEAFF

v_call: TRBV14
d_call: TRBD1
clone_size: .
j_call: TRBJ1-2
cdr3_nt: TGTGCCAGCAGCCACGGTATGGGACAGACAAAATATGGCTACACCTTC
cdr3_aa: CASSHGMGQTKYGYTF

v_call: TRBV29-1
d_call: TRBD1
clone_size: .
j_call: TRBJ1-1
cdr3_nt: TGCAGCGTTGCACAGGGGCCTAACACTGAAGCTTTCTTT
cdr3_aa: CSVAQGPNTEAFF

v_call: TRBV30
d_call: .
clone_size: .
j_call: TRBJ2-5
cdr3_nt: TGTGCCTGGAGTCCTGAGGCTAGCAACCCTCCCCGAGGGACCCAGTACTTC
cdr3_aa: CAWSPEASNPPRGTQYF

v_call: TRBV4-3
d_call: .
clone_size: .
j_call: TRBJ1-2
cdr3_nt: TGCGCCAGCAGCCAACCTGAGAACTATGGCTACACCTTC
cdr3_aa: CASSQPENYGYTF

v_call: TRBV5-1
d_call: TRBD1
clone_size: few
j_call: TRBJ2-7
cdr3_nt: TGCGCCAGCAGCGCAGGGGGCTACGAGCAGTACTTC
cdr3_aa: CASSAGGYEQYF

v_call: TRBV9
d_call: TRBD1
clone_size: .
j_call: TRBJ1-2
cdr3_nt: TGTGCCAGCAGCGCAGGGACAGCCTATGGCTACACCTTC
cdr3_aa: CASSAGTAYGYTF

v_call: TRBV5-1
d_call: .
clone_size: .
j_call: TRBJ1-1
cdr3_nt: TGCGCCAGCAGCGAATTACCCATGCAGGGACCTGAAGCTTTCTTT
cdr3_aa: CASSELPMQGPEAFF

v_call: TRBV6-1
d_call: TRBD1
clone_size: .
j_call: TRBJ1-1
cdr3_nt: TGTGCCAGCATGATCGGACAGGGACGGGGGAGAGAAGCTTTCTTT
cdr3_aa: CASMIGQGRGREAFF

v_call: TRBV6-5
d_call: TRBD1
clone_size: few
j_call: TRBJ2-7
cdr3_nt: TGTGCCAGCAGTTACCTGACAGGGGATGACGAGCAGTACTTC
cdr3_aa: CASSYLTGDDEQYF

v_call: TRBV4-1
d_call: .
clone_size: few
j_call: TRBJ2-3
cdr3_nt: TGCGCCAGCAGCCCTGGTTATACGCAGTATTTT
cdr3_aa: CASSPGYTQYF

v_call: TRBV2
d_call: TRBD2
clone_size: .
j_call: TRBJ2-5
cdr3_nt: TGTGCCAGCAGGAACAGCGGGGGACGGGAGACCCAGTACTTC
cdr3_aa: CASRNSGGRETQYF

v_call: TRBV7-2
d_call: .
clone_size: .
j_call: TRBJ1-5
cdr3_nt: TGTGCCAGCAGCATAAGGACAGCGGATGGTAATCAGCCCCAGCATTTT
cdr3_aa: CASSIRTADGNQPQHF

v_call: TRBV19
d_call: .
clone_size: medium-sized
j_call: TRBJ2-7
cdr3_nt: TGTGCCAGTAGTATTGGATTAAACTCCTACGAGCAGTACTTC
cdr3_aa: CASSIGLNSYEQYF

v_call: TRBV6-5
d_call: .
clone_size: few
j_call: TRBJ2-6
cdr3_nt: TGTGCCAGCAGTTCGGACGCCTCTGGGGCCAACGTCCTGACTTTC
cdr3_aa: CASSSDASGANVLTF

v_call: TRBV6-5
d_call: TRBD1
clone_size: .
j_call: TRBJ2-7
cdr3_nt: TGTGCCAGCAGTTACTCCGGGACAGATTTCTACGAGCAGTACTTC
cdr3_aa: CASSYSGTDFYEQYF

v_call: TRBV29-1
d_call: .
clone_size: .
j_call: TRBJ2-7
cdr3_nt: TGCAGCGTCCAGGACGTGAAGGGCTACGAGCAGTACTTC
cdr3_aa: CSVQDVKGYEQYF

v_call: TRBV4-3
d_call: .
clone_size: .
j_call: TRBJ1-1
cdr3_nt: TGCGCCAGCAGCCAAGATGGGGGGGCCACTGAAGCTTTCTTT
cdr3_aa: CASSQDGGATEAFF

v_call: TRBV28
d_call: TRBD2
clone_size: .
j_call: TRBJ2-7
cdr3_nt: TGTGCCAGCAGCTTCGGACTAGCGTACGCCTACGAGCAGTACTTC
cdr3_aa: CASSFGLAYAYEQYF